This passage covers 22 T cell receptor beta chains from one sample sequenced in a study of lymphopenia after photon versus proton radiotherapy. TCRdb's copy holds only in-frame clones and misses some; the assay was immunoSEQ multiplex PCR. This table has about 58,000 clones, 84% appearing once. The sample consisted of peripheral blood, taken from a patient treated with proton-based radiotherapy. These receptors all stem from a man in his fifties or sixties with pancreatic cancer.

CDR3 in DNA: TGTGCCAGCAGTGAAGAGGGCTTCTCACCCCTCCACTTT. Translated: CASSEEGFSPLHF. The chain joins TRBV6-1 to TRBJ1-6; no firm D call. Germline CDR1 is MNHNS and CDR2 is SASEGT. Between the trimmed V and J ends, which lost 1 base and 10 bases, there was a span of 8 bases. The CDR3 totals 13 residues.

This chain links TRBV28 with TRBJ2-4, with TRBD2 matching 8 bases. The CDR3 length is 16 residues. Germline V lookup: CDR1 MDHEN, CDR2 SYDVKM. The trim removed 5 bases at V and 7 bases at J, leaving 13 bases unmatched. The CDR3: CASSETGTRVWNIQYF. DNA of the CDR3: TGTGCCAGCAGTGAGACCGGGACTAGGGTTTGGAACATTCAGTACTTC.

The chain carries TRBV7-3 and TRBJ2-1; 7 bases align to TRBD2. The CDR3 loop spans 15 amino acids. V lost 0 bases and J lost 9; bases outside the gene matches: 8. Germline CDR1 is SGHTA and CDR2 is FQGTGA. The CDR3 loop is CASSLTSTSVSEQFF. DNA for the CDR3: TGTGCCAGCAGCTTAACAAGTACTAGCGTTAGTGAGCAGTTCTTC.

This chain links TRBV29-1 with TRBJ2-5; 11 positions agree with TRBD2. This CDR3 contains 14 residues. CDR1 and CDR2 (germline): SQVTM, ANQGSEA. Germline trimming cut 4 bases from V and 9 bases from J; bases unmatched to any gene: 10. The CDR3 sequence is CSVGGTSGLMAQYF. The CDR3 DNA is TGCAGCGTTGGAGGGACTAGCGGCCTTATGGCCCAGTACTTC.

This sequence joins TRBV5-6 and TRBJ2-5; D not resolved. Trimming shortened V by 2 bases and J by 4 bases, and 6 bases separated the two germline ends. CDR3 length: 12 amino acids. The germline V gene encodes CDR1 SGHDT and CDR2 YYEEEE. The CDR3 DNA sequence: TGTGCCAGCAGCTTTCATCGAGAGACCCAGTACTTC. Translating gives CASSFHRETQYF. Looking up the rest from reference TRBV5-6 and TRBJ2-5 gives the full variable domain: DAGVTQSPTHLIKTRGQQVTLRCSPKSGHDTVSWYQQALGQGPQFIFQYYEEEERQRGNFPDRFSGHQFPNYSSELNVNALLLGDSALYLCASSFHRETQYFGPGTRLLVL.

The chain combines TRBV18 with TRBJ1-1; 10 positions agree with TRBD1. J was trimmed by 0 bases and V by 1 base; bases with no gene match: 8. The CDR3 runs to 18 residues. Germline V gene data show CDR1 as KGHSH and CDR2 as LQKENI. The chain's CDR3 is CASSPLSGTGALNTEAFF. CDR3 nucleotides: TGTGCCAGCTCACCACTATCTGGGACAGGGGCCTTGAACACTGAAGCTTTCTTT.

CDR3 sequence reads: CASSRWSGAGGELFF. The CDR3 bases are TGTGCCAGCAGCCGCTGGTCAGGAGCTGGCGGGGAGCTGTTTTTT. The V gene is TRBV4-2, the J gene TRBJ2-2, with no clear D. The CDR3 is 15 residues long. Looked up from germline, CDR1 is LGHNA and CDR2 is YNFKEQ. V lost 4 bases to trimming and J lost 7 bases, with 16 bases between them.

The rearrangement uses TRBV4-3 and TRBJ2-1; 8 nucleotides align to TRBD2. With 7 bases clipped from V and 0 bases from J, the junction kept 8 bases outside the gene matches. The V gene's germline CDR1 is LGHNA and CDR2 YSLEER. CDR3 length equals 16 residues. CDR3: CASNEVAGSSYNEQFF. In nucleotides, the CDR3 is TGCGCCAGCAACGAGGTAGCGGGGTCCTCCTACAATGAGCAGTTCTTC.

The chain uses TRBV7-9 and TRBJ2-1; 9 nucleotides line up with TRBD2. From germline, CDR1 is SEHNR and CDR2 FQNEAQ (reference sequence). V lost 0 bases and J lost 7; bases outside the gene matches: 16. This CDR3 comprises 19 residues. CDR3 nucleotide sequence: TGTGCCAGCAGCTTAGCGGCCGGGGGATGGCTAGCGGGAAATAATGAGCAGTTCTTC. As protein: CASSLAAGGWLAGNNEQFF.

The V gene is TRBV6-6, the J gene TRBJ2-3; D is possibly TRBD2 (5 bases). Deletions cut 7 bases from V and 3 bases from J, with 14 bases between. Germline values: CDR1 MNHNY, CDR2 SVGAGI (reference sequence). This CDR3 region has 14 residues. CDR3 amino acids: CASTPSRGTDTQYF. The CDR3 DNA reads as TGTGCCAGCACTCCTTCCCGGGGAACAGATACGCAGTATTTT.

The chain combines TRBV11-1 with TRBJ2-5, with TRBD2 matching 11 bases. The germline V gene encodes CDR1 SGHAT and CDR2 FQDESV (reference sequence). Germline trimming cut 0 bases from V and 1 base from J; bases unmatched to any gene: 1. The CDR3 is 16 amino acids. The chain's CDR3 is CASSLALAGGQETQYF. The CDR3 nucleotides read TGTGCCAGCAGCTTAGCGCTAGCGGGAGGCCAAGAGACCCAGTACTTC.

The chain combines TRBV7-2 with TRBJ2-1; possible D gene TRBD2, 6 bases. Germline CDR1 SGHTA, CDR2 FQGNSA. The V gene lost 5 bases and the J gene lost 10 bases, with 24 bases spanning the gap. The CDR3 loop spans 16 amino acids. In DNA, the CDR3 is TGTGCCAGCAGCGAGAATGAAGTATTTAAGCGGGCAGAGCAGTTCTTC. It encodes CASSENEVFKRAEQFF.

The chain couples TRBV6-1 to TRBJ1-5; 11 positions match TRBD1. The CDR3 sequence is 16 residues long. Germline V gives CDR1 MNHNS, CDR2 SASEGT. V gave up 3 bases and J gave up 7 bases; unmatched junction bases: 8. CDR3 coding DNA: TGTGCCAGCAGTGACCCCGGACAGGGGGCGCGGCAGCCCCAGCATTTT. Its translation is CASSDPGQGARQPQHF.

This clone was counted between two and nine times. This CDR3 is CASSPGGFNQPQHF. In DNA form, the CDR3 reads TGTGCCAGCTCACCAGGGGGTTTCAATCAGCCCCAGCATTTT. This chain connects TRBV18 to TRBJ1-5, with D perhaps matching TRBD1 (5 bases). There are 14 residues in the CDR3. Germline V gene data show CDR1 as KGHSH and CDR2 as LQKENI. V lost 2 bases, J lost 3 bases, and 8 bases lay in between.

This chain uses TRBV19 with TRBJ2-7; 7 bases align to TRBD2. The germline gives CDR1 LNHDA, CDR2 SQIVND (reference sequence). This CDR3 contains 14 residues. The V segment lost 3 bases and the J segment 0 bases; nucleotides outside the gene matches: 2. DNA for the CDR3: TGTGCCAGTAGTATCTCTAGCGGCTCCTACGAGCAGTACTTC. Protein sequence: CASSISSGSYEQYF.

The chain is built from TRBV5-1 and TRBJ2-3; D gene uncertain. The length of the CDR3 is 14 residues. CDR1 is SGHRS, CDR2 YFSETQ, per germline. V dropped 0 bases and J dropped 6 bases, with 11 bases sitting between them. The CDR3 coding sequence is TGCGCCAGCAGCTTGGCGGGCTTGGGGGATACGCAGTATTTT. Its translation: CASSLAGLGDTQYF.

CDR3 in amino acids: CAWSVGLAGPGAGELFF. Here the CDR3 DNA reads TGTGCCTGGAGTGTTGGACTAGCGGGACCGGGGGCCGGGGAGCTGTTTTTT. This chain joins TRBV30 and TRBJ2-2; TRBD2 aligns across 12 bases. This CDR3 spans 17 amino acids. The germline V gene has CDR1 GTSNPN and CDR2 SVGIG (reference sequence). Germline trimming cut 0 bases from V and 6 bases from J; bases unmatched to any gene: 8.

The DNA for the CDR3 is TGTGCCAGCAGCTTATTGGACAGGGTGGGCGGAAACACCATATATTTT. As protein: CASSLLDRVGGNTIYF. The chain combines TRBV7-2 with TRBJ1-3, with 8 bases lining up with TRBD1. This CDR3 is 16 amino acids long. V was clipped by 2 bases and J by 4 bases; unmatched bases: 7. Per the germline V gene, CDR1 is SGHTA and CDR2 is FQGNSA.

For this clone: One junction end does not reproduce the germline sequence, and a read error may be involved. This chain links TRBV15 with TRBJ2-4, with 8 bases identical to TRBD2. Per the germline V gene, CDR1 is LNHNV and CDR2 is YYDKDF (reference sequence). CDR3 length equals 16 residues. The DNA for the CDR3 is TGTGCCACCAGCAGAGATCAGGGTGCGGTAGCGGGAAAGAAGAACTTC. This sequence encodes CATSRDQGAVAGKKNF.

The V call is TRBV7-2, the J call TRBJ1-4; 7 positions agree with TRBD1. Losses at the gene ends were 5 bases for V and 7 bases for J; bases not matched to a gene: 4. CDR3 length: 13 amino acids. The germline V gene has CDR1 SGHTA and CDR2 FQGNSA. The CDR3 here is CASSPDRREKLFF. DNA for the CDR3: TGTGCCAGCAGCCCGGACAGGCGTGAAAAACTGTTTTTT.

A word on this clone: The junction departs from germline at one end; a sequencing error may be responsible. The chain recombines TRBV28 with TRBJ2-7, with 7 bases matching TRBD1. CDR1 and CDR2 (germline): MDHEN, SYDVKM. This CDR3 has 11 residues. The CDR3 DNA reads as TGTGCCAGCAGTTTACTCGACAGGGAACACTTC. Protein product: CASSLLDREHF.

This clone occurred a few times. The chain uses TRBV28 and TRBJ1-2; weak D call: TRBD1 (6 bases). Germline CDR1 MDHEN, CDR2 SYDVKM. The ends were cut back, 5 bases at V and 5 bases at J, with 15 bases in the middle. This CDR3 comprises 14 residues. The chain's CDR3 is CASSGTPVGYGYTF. DNA of the CDR3: TGTGCCAGCAGTGGGACACCGGTAGGGTATGGCTACACCTTC.